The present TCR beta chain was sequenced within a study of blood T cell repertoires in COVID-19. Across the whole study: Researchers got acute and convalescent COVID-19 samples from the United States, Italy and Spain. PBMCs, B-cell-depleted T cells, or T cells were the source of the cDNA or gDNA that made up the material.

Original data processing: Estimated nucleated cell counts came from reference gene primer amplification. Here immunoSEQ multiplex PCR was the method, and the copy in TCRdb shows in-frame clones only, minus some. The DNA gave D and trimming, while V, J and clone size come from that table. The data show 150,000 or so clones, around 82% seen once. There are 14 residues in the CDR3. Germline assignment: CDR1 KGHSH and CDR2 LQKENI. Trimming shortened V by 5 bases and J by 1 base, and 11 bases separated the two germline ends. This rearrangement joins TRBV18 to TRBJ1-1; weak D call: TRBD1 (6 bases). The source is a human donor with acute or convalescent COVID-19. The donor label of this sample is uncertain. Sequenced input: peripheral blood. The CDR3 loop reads CASSTTGPNTEAFF. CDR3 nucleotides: TGTGCCAGCTCAACAACAGGGCCGAACACTGAAGCTTTCTTT.